Listed here are 23 T cell receptor beta chains from one sample, sequenced in a study of T-cell memory formation after mild COVID-19. TCRdb analysed the 5' RACE reads with MiXCR anew, one entry per CDR3 protein. The table has under 700,000 distinct CDR3 sequences, roughly 21% seen once; the top ten hold around 12%. What was sequenced was PBMCs or a T cell subset sorted from them (not recorded which). These receptors were collected from an adult woman who had mild COVID-19 (a few samples of this study predate the infection). Cell type and time point are not known.

There are a few counts of this clonotype. The CDR3 coding sequence is TGCGCCAGCAGCCTAAACCCGGGACAGGGGCCCACCGGGGAGCTGTTTTTT. Translating it yields CASSLNPGQGPTGELFF. V is TRBV4-3 and J is TRBJ2-2; 10 bases match TRBD1. V shed 4 bases and J 4 bases; nucleotides not matched to a gene: 9. Germline V lookup: CDR1 LGHNA, CDR2 YSLEER. The CDR3 covers 17 residues.

The rearrangement links TRBV4-3 to TRBJ2-7, with D possibly being TRBD2 (5 bases). The germline CDR1 and CDR2 sequences are LGHNA and YSLEER. The CDR3 is 14 residues long. V lost 0 bases and J 2 bases, leaving 8 bases between the germline ends. CDR3 coding DNA: TGCGCCAGCAGCCAAGATTTCGGGACCTACGAGCAGTACTTC. Encoded protein: CASSQDFGTYEQYF.

This clonotype was seen a few times. The rearrangement uses TRBV12-3 or TRBV12-4 and TRBJ1-4, with D maybe TRBD1 (6 bases). The CDR3 runs 14 residues. Trimming took off 5 bases at V and 5 bases at J, with 12 bases between the two ends. The chain's CDR3 is CASSPGQKNEKLFF. Written as DNA, the CDR3 is TGTGCCAGCAGTCCCGGACAGAAAAATGAAAAACTGTTTTTT.

The gene calls are TRBV7-3 and TRBJ2-3; D may be TRBD1 (5 bases). Per germline, CDR1 SGHTA and CDR2 FQGTGA. V dropped 5 bases and J dropped 4 bases, with 13 bases sitting between them. The CDR3 covers 14 residues. CDR3 DNA sequence: TGTGCCAGCAGCCACAGGTTTGGGCCAGATACGCAGTATTTT. This encodes CASSHRFGPDTQYF.

A few counts support this clonotype. The chain is built from TRBV13 and TRBJ2-7; TRBD1 agrees at 7 bases. V lost 4 bases and J lost 2; bases outside the gene matches: 8. Germline CDR1 reads PRHDT; CDR2 reads FYEKMQ (reference sequence). This CDR3 region has 15 residues. CDR3 nucleotides: TGTGCCAGCAGCTCTCCCGTTACAGGGGCCTACGAGCAGTACTTC. Encoded protein: CASSSPVTGAYEQYF.

This clonotype was seen more than once but under ten times. The chain links TRBV4-1 to TRBJ2-1; D is unclear. CDR1 and CDR2 from the germline V gene are MGHRA and YSYEKL. There are 12 residues in the CDR3. V was trimmed by 1 base and J by 9 bases, leaving 7 bases between them. The CDR3 coding sequence is TGCGCCAGCAGCCAAGGCGGAGCTGAGCAGTTCTTC. Translated: CASSQGGAEQFF.

Only a few counts were recorded for this clonotype. The chain uses TRBV5-4 and TRBJ2-2; D is uncertain. Trimming shortened V by 0 bases and J by 6 bases, and 6 bases separated the two germline ends. CDR3 size: 13 residues. CDR1 and CDR2 from the germline V gene are SGHNT and YYREEE (reference sequence). As DNA, the CDR3 is TGTGCCAGCAGCTTGGTTAGCCCCGGGGAGCTGTTTTTT. Its translation: CASSLVSPGELFF.

Regarding this clonotype: A much larger clonotype is one base distant, so this may be a read error. This sequence joins TRBV7-6 and TRBJ2-3; possibly TRBD2 for D (6 bases). Germline CDR1 and CDR2: SGHVS and FNYEAQ. CDR3 size: 15 residues. This chain's CDR3 is CASILSGGTTDTQYF. CDR3 bases: TGTGCCAGCATCTTAAGTGGCGGGACTACAGATACGCAGTATTTT.

This clonotype came up a few times. The chain joins TRBV4-1 to TRBJ2-3, with D unresolved. CDR1 MGHRA and CDR2 YSYEKL come from the germline V gene. This CDR3 has 16 residues. With 0 bases removed from V and 2 bases from J, the gap between germline ends came to 12 bases. The CDR3, as DNA: TGCGCCAGCAGCCAAGATCGGCCCCGCAACACAGATACGCAGTATTTT. Its protein is CASSQDRPRNTDTQYF.

The chain carries TRBV11-3 and TRBJ2-5; D is perhaps TRBD2 (6 bases). V lost 1 base to trimming and J lost 5 bases, with 11 bases between them. Germline values: CDR1 SGHNT, CDR2 YENEEA. This CDR3 contains 14 residues. CDR3 DNA: TGTGCCAGCAGCTTAGGGAGGGCCAGCGAGACCCAGTACTTC. It yields the protein CASSLGRASETQYF.

The chain employs TRBV19 and TRBJ1-1, with 8 bases matching TRBD1. Trimming cost V 5 bases and J 5 bases; bases outside gene matches: 13. Germline assignment: CDR1 LNHDA and CDR2 SQIVND (reference sequence). This CDR3 spans 16 amino acids. The CDR3 reads CASSWTGWGDLTEAFF. CDR3 coding DNA: TGTGCCAGTAGTTGGACAGGGTGGGGGGATTTGACTGAAGCTTTCTTT. Filled out from reference TRBV19 and TRBJ1-1, the complete variable domain reads DGGITQSPKYLFRKEGQNVTLSCEQNLNHDAMYWYRQDPGQGLRLIYYSQIVNDFQKGDIAEGYSVSREKKESFPLTVTSAQKNPTAFYLCASSWTGWGDLTEAFFGQGTRLTVV.

The V and J genes are TRBV12-3 or TRBV12-4 and TRBJ1-6; D is unresolved. The CDR3 runs 15 residues. The V gene lost 3 bases and the J gene lost 0 bases, with 6 bases spanning the gap. For the CDR3, the DNA is TGTGCCAGCAGTTTGCAGCGCTCCTATAATTCACCCCTCCACTTT. This encodes CASSLQRSYNSPLHF.

The V call is TRBV2, the J call TRBJ2-1, with no clear D. The CDR3 length is 10 residues. Per germline, CDR1 SNHLY and CDR2 FYNNEI. V lost 8 bases to trimming and J lost 6 bases, with 5 bases between them. The chain's CDR3 is CASLLNEQFF. The CDR3 DNA reads TGTGCCAGCCTTCTCAATGAGCAGTTCTTC.

This clonotype was observed a handful of times. The V gene is TRBV9, the J gene TRBJ2-7, with a tentative D call TRBD2 (5 bases). CDR3 length equals 14 residues. V lost 0 bases to trimming and J lost 7 bases, with 14 bases between them. Germline-derived CDR1 and CDR2 are SGDLS and YYNGEE. The CDR3 reads CASSVGTSPGEQYF. The CDR3 DNA sequence: TGTGCCAGCAGCGTAGGAACCTCCCCGGGGGAGCAGTACTTC.

The rearrangement joins TRBV4-3 to TRBJ2-7; perhaps D is TRBD1 or TRBD2 (5 bases each). Per the germline V gene, CDR1 is LGHNA and CDR2 is YSLEER. Trimming stripped 1 base from V and 2 bases from J, with 12 bases between. This CDR3 region has 15 residues. The DNA of the CDR3 is TGCGCCAGCAGCCAAGCTCGAGGGGTTCCCTACGAGCAGTACTTC. It specifies CASSQARGVPYEQYF.

This clonotype appeared a few times. The chain is built from TRBV5-1 and TRBJ2-3, with TRBD1 identical over 10 bases. Germline CDR1 is SGHRS and CDR2 is YFSETQ. CDR3 length equals 18 residues. Trimming took 6 bases from V and 2 from J; bases not matched to a gene: 15. As DNA, the CDR3 is TGCGCCAGCAAAGGGACAGGGGACCTCCCTAAGCTCACAGATACGCAGTATTTT. This translates into CASKGTGDLPKLTDTQYF.

This clonotype has only a few counts. The chain employs TRBV12-3 or TRBV12-4 and TRBJ2-7, with D perhaps TRBD2 (5 bases). V was pared by 0 bases and J by 6 bases, with 9 bases between. The CDR3 spans 13 residues. CDR3 nucleotide sequence: TGTGCCAGCAGTTTAGCTAGCGCTGGCGAGCAGTACTTC. Its protein product is CASSLASAGEQYF.

As for this clonotype: Mismatch with germline at one junction end may stem from a read error. V is TRBV4-1 and J is TRBJ2-7, with 9 bases that match TRBD1. Germline V gene lookup returns CDR1 MGHRA and CDR2 YSYEKL. The CDR3 contains 15 residues. This CDR3 is CASSQEVSLGTGLLF. Here the CDR3 DNA reads TGCGCCAGCAGCCAAGAGGTCTCGCTAGGGACAGGGCTCCTATTC.

CDR3 loop: CASRVGDTEAFF. Written as DNA, the CDR3 is TGTGCCAGCAGGGTCGGGGACACTGAAGCTTTCTTT. This chain joins TRBV6-1 and TRBJ1-1, with D uncertain. This CDR3 is 12 amino acids long. The germline gives CDR1 MNHNS, CDR2 SASEGT. V lost 6 bases and J 3 bases, leaving 8 bases between the germline ends.

This CDR3 is CASSLGPSGNQPQHF. In DNA, the CDR3 is TGTGCCAGTAGTTTGGGACCGTCTGGCAATCAGCCCCAGCATTTT. The chain has TRBV19 and TRBJ1-5, with D possibly TRBD1 on 5 matching bases. Germline loops: CDR1 LNHDA, CDR2 SQIVND (reference sequence). The CDR3 consists of 15 residues. V lost 5 bases to trimming and J lost 2 bases, with 13 bases between them.

This chain connects TRBV20-1 to TRBJ2-1, with 8 bases that match TRBD2. CDR1 is DFQATT and CDR2 is SNEGSKA in the germline V gene (reference sequence). With V trimmed by 3 bases and J by 6 bases, 7 bases remained unmatched. The CDR3 is made up of 14 amino acids. CDR3 in DNA: TGCAGTGCTAGGCACACTAGCGGTACCAATGAGCAGTTCTTC. Protein product: CSARHTSGTNEQFF.

This clonotype was seen a few times. The V gene is TRBV6-2 or TRBV6-3, the J gene TRBJ2-3; D remains unclear. This CDR3 has 15 residues. The germline V gene has CDR1 MNHEY and CDR2 SVGEGT. Trimming removed 3 bases at V and 6 bases at J, with 16 bases between. DNA for the CDR3: TGTGCCAGCAGTTATTTATTTCCTGGAAGGGATACGCAGTATTTT. Its protein is CASSYLFPGRDTQYF.

This clonotype occurred many times. This rearrangement joins TRBV24-1 to TRBJ2-5; D is possibly TRBD1 (5 bases). Germline V gives CDR1 KGHDR, CDR2 SFDVKD. V shed 1 base and J shed 5 bases, with 7 bases lying between them. The CDR3 contains 13 residues. CDR3 bases: TGTGCCACCAGTGATTTTGGGGCGGAGACCCAGTACTTC. It encodes CATSDFGAETQYF.